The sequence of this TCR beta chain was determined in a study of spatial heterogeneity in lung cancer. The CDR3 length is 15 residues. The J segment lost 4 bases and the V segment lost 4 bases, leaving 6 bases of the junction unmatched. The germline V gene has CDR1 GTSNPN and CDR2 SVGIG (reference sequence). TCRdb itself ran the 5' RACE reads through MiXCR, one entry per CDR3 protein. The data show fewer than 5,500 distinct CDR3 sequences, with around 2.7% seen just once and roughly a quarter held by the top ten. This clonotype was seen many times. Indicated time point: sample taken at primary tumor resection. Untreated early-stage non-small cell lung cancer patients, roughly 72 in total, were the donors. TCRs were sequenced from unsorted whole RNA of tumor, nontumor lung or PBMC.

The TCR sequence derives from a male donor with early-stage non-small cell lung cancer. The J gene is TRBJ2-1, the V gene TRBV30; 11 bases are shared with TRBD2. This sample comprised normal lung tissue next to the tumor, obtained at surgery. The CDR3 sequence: CAWTGTSGLYNEQFF. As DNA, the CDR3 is TGTGCCTGGACCGGGACTAGCGGACTATACAATGAGCAGTTCTTC.